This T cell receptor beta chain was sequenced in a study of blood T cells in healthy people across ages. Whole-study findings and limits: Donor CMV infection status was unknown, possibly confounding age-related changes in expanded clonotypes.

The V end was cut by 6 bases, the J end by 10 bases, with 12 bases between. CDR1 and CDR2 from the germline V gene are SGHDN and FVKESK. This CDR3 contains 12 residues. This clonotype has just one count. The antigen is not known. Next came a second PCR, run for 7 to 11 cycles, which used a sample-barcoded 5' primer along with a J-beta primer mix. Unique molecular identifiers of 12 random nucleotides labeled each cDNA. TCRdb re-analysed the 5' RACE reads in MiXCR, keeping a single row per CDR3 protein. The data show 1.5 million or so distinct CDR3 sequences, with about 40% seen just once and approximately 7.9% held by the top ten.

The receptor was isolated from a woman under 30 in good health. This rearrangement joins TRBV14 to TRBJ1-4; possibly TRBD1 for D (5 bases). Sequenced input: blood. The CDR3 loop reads CASRRPGGKLFF. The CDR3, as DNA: TGTGCCAGCAGAAGACCGGGGGGAAAACTGTTTTTT.